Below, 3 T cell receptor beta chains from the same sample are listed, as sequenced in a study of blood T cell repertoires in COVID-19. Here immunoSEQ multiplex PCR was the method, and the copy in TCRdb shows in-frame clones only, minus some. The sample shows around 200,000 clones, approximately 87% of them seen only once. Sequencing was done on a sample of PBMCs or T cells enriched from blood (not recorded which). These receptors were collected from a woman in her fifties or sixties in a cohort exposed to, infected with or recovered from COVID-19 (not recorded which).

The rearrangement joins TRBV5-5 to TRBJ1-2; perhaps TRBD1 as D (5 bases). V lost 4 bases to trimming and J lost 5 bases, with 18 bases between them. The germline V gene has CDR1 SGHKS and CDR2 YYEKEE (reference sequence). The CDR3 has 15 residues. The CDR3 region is CASSQGGQGEYGYTF. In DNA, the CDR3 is TGTGCCAGCAGCCAGGGTGGACAAGGAGAGTATGGCTACACCTTC.

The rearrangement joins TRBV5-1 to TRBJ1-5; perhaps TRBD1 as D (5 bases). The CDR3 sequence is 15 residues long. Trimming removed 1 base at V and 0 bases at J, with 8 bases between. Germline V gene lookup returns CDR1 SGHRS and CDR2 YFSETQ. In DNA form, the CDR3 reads TGCGCCAGCAGCTTGTCAGGGATTAGCAATCAGCCCCAGCATTTT. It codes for CASSLSGISNQPQHF.

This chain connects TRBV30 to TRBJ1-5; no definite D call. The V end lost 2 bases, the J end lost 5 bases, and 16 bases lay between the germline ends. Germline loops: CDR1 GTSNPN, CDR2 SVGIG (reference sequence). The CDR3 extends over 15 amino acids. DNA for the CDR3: TGTGCCTGGAGTTCTGACTTTCCCCAATATCAGCCCCAGCATTTT. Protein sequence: CAWSSDFPQYQPQHF.